Listed below are T cell receptor beta chains from one sample, sequenced in a study of shared T cell receptors in the human thymus. Clones were read by immunoSEQ multiplex PCR, and TCRdb kept only the in-frame ones, dropping some. The sample lists approximately 660,000 clones; 70% to 90% were seen once. This sample also appeared in a second study, on human thymus T cells.

Material for sequencing was thymocytes. The receptors come from a boy younger than two with a congenital heart defect. Each CDR3 is given with its conserved first and last residue. Fields, in order: D gene, J gene, V gene, clone size, CDR3 DNA, CDR3 protein. A D gene is named only where the DNA matches it firmly. For some rows the clone size is stated as once, few or many, or as a class when expanded; others skip it.

.	TRBJ1-1	TRBV11-1	.	TGTGCCAGCAGCTTAGCGGTTGGGGGGATGAACACTGAAGCTTTCTTT	CASSLAVGGMNTEAFF
.	TRBJ1-2	TRBV19	.	TGTGCCAGTAGTGAAGAGGGCGGAAGCGGGATCTATGGCTACACCTTC	CASSEEGGSGIYGYTF
.	TRBJ1-5	TRBV12-5	once	TGTGCTAGTGTTCCGACACCAGATAGCAATCAGCCCCAGCATTTT	CASVPTPDSNQPQHF
TRBD1	TRBJ2-1	TRBV14	.	TGTGCCAGCAGCCACGGACAGGGCTCGGACAATGAGCAGTTCTTC	CASSHGQGSDNEQFF
.	TRBJ2-1	TRBV12-5	.	TGTGCTAGTGGTACCGTAGCGGACAATGAGCAGTTCTTC	CASGTVADNEQFF
.	TRBJ2-5	TRBV5-6	.	TGTGCCAGCAGCTCTACCGCCCCGGTTAATAAGACCCAGTACTTC	CASSSTAPVNKTQYF
TRBD1	TRBJ1-4	TRBV28	.	TGTGCCAGCGGCTTGGACAGGACCAATGAAAAACTGTTTTTT	CASGLDRTNEKLFF
.	TRBJ2-3	TRBV20-1	.	TGCAGTGCTATGACGGGGGATACGCAGTATTTT	CSAMTGDTQYF
TRBD1	TRBJ2-1	TRBV7-9	.	TGTGCCAGCAGCTTAGTTCTCGGGACAGGTCGCTCCTACAATGAGCAGTTCTTC	CASSLVLGTGRSYNEQFF
TRBD2	TRBJ2-4	TRBV9	few	TGTGCCAGCAGCGTAGGACTAGCGGCCCCTTTAGCCAAAAACATTCAGTACTTC	CASSVGLAAPLAKNIQYF
.	TRBJ2-1	TRBV7-2	.	TGTGCCAGCTTTGGGCGGGCGGGAAAGCCCTACAATGAGCAGTTCTTC	CASFGRAGKPYNEQFF
.	TRBJ2-7	TRBV11-3	.	TGTGCCAGCAGCTTAGATCCCGTACGGGAGCAGTACTTC	CASSLDPVREQYF
TRBD1	TRBJ1-1	TRBV28	.	TGTGCCAGCAGTTTTGGGGACAGGGGGAACACTGAAGCTTTCTTT	CASSFGDRGNTEAFF
TRBD1	TRBJ2-7	TRBV7-2	.	TGTGCCAGCAGCTTACTTCGGGACAGGGGACCCAAACGAGGCGAGCAGTACTTC	CASSLLRDRGPKRGEQYF
.	TRBJ2-7	TRBV7-9	.	TGTGCCAGCAGCTTTAACCCTCCCTCTAGCGAGCAGTACTTC	CASSFNPPSSEQYF
.	TRBJ1-3	TRBV12-5	.	TGTGCTAGTGGTCTTAGTTCCGGAAACACCATATATTTT	CASGLSSGNTIYF
.	TRBJ1-1	TRBV6-4	.	TGTGCCAGCAGTGACCCTAGTGGGGCTTCGAACACTGAAGCTTTCTTT	CASSDPSGASNTEAFF
.	TRBJ2-3	TRBV6-1	.	TGTGCCAGCAGTGACCCAACACAAAACCGCACAGATACGCAGTATTTT	CASSDPTQNRTDTQYF
.	TRBJ2-2	TRBV7-9	.	TGTGCCAGCAGCCCACCTCGTTGGGGAGGCGCCACCGGGGAGCTGTTTTTT	CASSPPRWGGATGELFF
TRBD1	TRBJ1-3	TRBV5-4	.	TGTGCCAGCAGCGCGTTCCCGGGACAGTCAAAGGGAAACACCATATATTTT	CASSAFPGQSKGNTIYF
TRBD2	TRBJ2-2	TRBV27	.	TGTGCCAGCAGTTTTCTTAGCGGGAGTCTCGGCGGGGAGCTGTTTTTT	CASSFLSGSLGGELFF
TRBD1	TRBJ2-7	TRBV28	.	TGTGCCAGCAGTTTTGCCCCCCTTTCGACGACAGGGGGGCTCTACGAGCAGTACTTC	CASSFAPLSTTGGLYEQYF
TRBD1	TRBJ2-1	TRBV9	.	TGTGCCAGCAGCGTAGGTGGACAGGTTTATGAGCAGTTCTTC	CASSVGGQVYEQFF
TRBD2	TRBJ2-3	TRBV7-2	.	TGTGCCAGCAGCTTATGGGGACTAGCGGGCCACCTGGTAGATACGCAGTATTTT	CASSLWGLAGHLVDTQYF
.	TRBJ1-5	TRBV4-2	once	TGTGCCAGCAGCCCCCGACAGAGCAATCAGCCCCAGCATTTT	CASSPRQSNQPQHF
TRBD1	TRBJ1-2	TRBV15	.	TGTGCCACCAGGGACAGGGGGCATGGGGGCTACACCTTC	CATRDRGHGGYTF
TRBD2	TRBJ2-1	TRBV10-3	.	TGTGCCATCAGTGTGCCGGGAGGGCATGAGCAGTTCTTC	CAISVPGGHEQFF
TRBD2	TRBJ2-1	TRBV19	.	TGTGCCAGTAGTATACAAGCGGGACCTTCCTACAATGAGCAGTTCTTC	CASSIQAGPSYNEQFF
TRBD1	TRBJ1-2	TRBV5-1	.	TGCGCCAGCAGCTTGGAGTTGAGACAGGGGGCCGATGGCTACACCTTC	CASSLELRQGADGYTF
TRBD2	TRBJ2-1	TRBV2	.	TGTGCCAGCAGTAAACGTTACCTGGGACTACCGGAAAACAATGAGCAGTTCTTC	CASSKRYLGLPENNEQFF
.	TRBJ1-1	TRBV7-2	.	TGTGCCACAGGCAGGGTAAACATGAACACTGAAGCTTTCTTT	CATGRVNMNTEAFF
.	TRBJ2-1	TRBV7-2	.	TGTGCCAGCATAGCGGACAATGAGCAGTTCTTC	CASIADNEQFF
TRBD1	TRBJ2-7	TRBV27	.	TGTGCCAGCAGTCACAGACAGGGGGTAGTACCCTACGAGCAGTACTTC	CASSHRQGVVPYEQYF